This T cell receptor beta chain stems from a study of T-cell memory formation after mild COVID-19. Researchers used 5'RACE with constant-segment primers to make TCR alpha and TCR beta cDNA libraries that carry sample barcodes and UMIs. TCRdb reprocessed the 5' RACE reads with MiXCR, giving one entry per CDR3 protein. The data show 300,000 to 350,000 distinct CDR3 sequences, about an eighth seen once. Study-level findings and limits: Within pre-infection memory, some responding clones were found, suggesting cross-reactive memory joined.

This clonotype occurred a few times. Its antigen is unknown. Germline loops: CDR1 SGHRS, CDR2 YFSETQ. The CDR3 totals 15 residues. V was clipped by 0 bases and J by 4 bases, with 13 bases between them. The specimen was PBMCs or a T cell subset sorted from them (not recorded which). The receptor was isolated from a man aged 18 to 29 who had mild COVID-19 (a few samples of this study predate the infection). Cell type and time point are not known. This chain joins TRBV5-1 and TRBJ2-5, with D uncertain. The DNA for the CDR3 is TGCGCCAGCAGCTTGGAGGGCCGGTCTGGAGAGACCCAGTACTTC. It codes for CASSLEGRSGETQYF.